The 20 T cell receptor beta chains below come from one sample, sequenced in a study of blood T cells in healthy people across ages. Sample-barcoded 5' priming and a J-beta primer mix drove a second PCR of roughly 7 to 11 cycles. TCRdb re-called the 5' RACE reads with MiXCR, one entry per CDR3 protein. Of over 1,500,000 distinct CDR3 sequences in the sample, 39% were seen once. The material sequenced was blood. The source is a human donor in good health.

This rearrangement joins TRBV25-1 to TRBJ1-1; no clear D. Germline CDR1 reads MGHDK; CDR2 reads SYGVNS. The CDR3 consists of 14 residues. Trimming took 3 bases from V and 0 from J, leaving 8 bases between them. DNA for the CDR3: TGTGCCAGCAGTGATAGGGAATTGAACACTGAAGCTTTCTTT. Translating it yields CASSDRELNTEAFF.

This clonotype has only a few counts. This sequence joins TRBV30 and TRBJ2-5; the D gene is possibly TRBD2 (5 bases). Deletions cut 1 base from V and 7 bases from J, with 19 bases between. This CDR3 is 15 amino acids long. The germline CDR1 and CDR2 sequences are GTSNPN and SVGIG (reference sequence). CDR3: CAWSAPLLRVVTQYF. As DNA, the CDR3 is TGTGCCTGGAGTGCGCCCCTCTTGAGGGTAGTGACCCAGTACTTC. The full variable domain, in which reference TRBV30 and TRBJ2-5 provide the parts outside the CDR3, is SQTIHQWPATLVQPVGSPLSLECTVEGTSNPNLYWYRQAAGRGLQLLFYSVGIGQISSEVPQNLSASRPQDRQFILSSKKLLLSDSGFYLCAWSAPLLRVVTQYFGPGTRLLVL.

CDR3 region: CASSLASGTGFSETQYF. The CDR3 DNA follows: TGTGCCAGCAGCTTAGCGTCCGGGACAGGGTTCTCAGAGACCCAGTACTTC. The chain combines TRBV7-9 with TRBJ2-7; the match to TRBD1 covers 9 bases. The DNA end is more similar to TRBJ2-5, so the J call may be wrong. The V gene's germline CDR1 is SEHNR and CDR2 FQNEAQ (reference sequence). The CDR3 loop spans 17 amino acids.

This rearrangement joins TRBV13 to TRBJ2-1; D perhaps matches TRBD2 (5 bases). The length of the CDR3 is 17 residues. From germline, CDR1 is PRHDT and CDR2 FYEKMQ (reference sequence). Trimming shortened V by 0 bases and J by 3 bases, and 15 bases separated the two germline ends. CDR3: CASSLGSVGVLYNEQFF. CDR3 DNA: TGTGCCAGCAGCTTAGGGTCGGTCGGGGTACTCTACAATGAGCAGTTCTTC.

This clonotype came up a few times. V and J are TRBV20-1 and TRBJ1-2; 9 bases map to TRBD1. From germline, CDR1 is DFQATT and CDR2 SNEGSKA (reference sequence). V gave up 3 bases and J gave up 7 bases; unmatched junction bases: 12. CDR3 size: 15 residues. This CDR3 is CSASLSTGGTGGYTF. The CDR3 bases are TGCAGTGCTAGCCTATCGACAGGGGGGACGGGTGGCTACACCTTC.

The CDR3 is CASSLGPRGGESEQFF. The CDR3 region has the DNA TGCGCCAGCAGCTTGGGCCCCAGAGGGGGAGAGAGTGAGCAGTTCTTC. The rearrangement links TRBV5-1 to TRBJ2-1, with D maybe TRBD1 (6 bases). V was cut by 0 bases and J by 9 bases, with 19 bases left in between. The CDR3 length is 16 residues. CDR1 and CDR2 (germline): SGHRS, YFSETQ.

The V gene is TRBV6-5, the J gene TRBJ1-1; 9 bases map to TRBD1. Germline lookup yields CDR1 MNHEY and CDR2 SVGAGI. The CDR3 spans 14 residues. The junction had 5 bases not matched to a gene; V was cut back by 5 bases and J by 4 bases. CDR3 bases: TGTGCCAGCAGTGAAGGACAGGGGAGCACTGAAGCTTTCTTT. The encoded protein is CASSEGQGSTEAFF.

The V call is TRBV4-3, the J call TRBJ2-3, with D perhaps matching TRBD2 (5 bases). V lost 2 bases and J lost 1, with 7 bases in between. CDR3 length: 14 residues. Germline lookup yields CDR1 LGHNA and CDR2 YSLEER. This CDR3 reads CASSQRERTDTQYF. As DNA, the CDR3 is TGCGCCAGCAGCCAACGGGAACGCACAGATACGCAGTATTTT.

This clonotype was recorded a few times. The J gene is TRBJ1-4, the V gene TRBV10-3; TRBD1 is a possible D gene (5 bases). Germline V gene data show CDR1 as ENHRY and CDR2 as SYGVKD. V dropped 0 bases and J dropped 2 bases, with 7 bases sitting between them. The CDR3 covers 15 residues. CDR3 in DNA: TGTGCCATCAGTGAGTCCGGGGACACTAATGAAAAACTGTTTTTT. Amino acid sequence: CAISESGDTNEKLFF.

A few counts support this clonotype. The chain has TRBV20-1 and TRBJ2-1; 7 bases are a match to TRBD2. This CDR3 is built from 14 residues. The V gene's germline CDR1 is DFQATT and CDR2 SNEGSKA (reference sequence). The V segment lost 2 bases and the J segment 3 bases; nucleotides outside the gene matches: 4. The CDR3 DNA is TGCAGTGCTAGAAGCGGGGAGTTCTACAATGAGCAGTTCTTC. Its protein product is CSARSGEFYNEQFF.

The sample holds many counts of this clonotype. This chain connects TRBV29-1 to TRBJ2-3; D gene unclear. V gave up 3 bases and J gave up 3 bases, with 4 bases separating them. Germline CDR1 is SQVTM and CDR2 is ANQGSEA. This CDR3 comprises 11 residues. The CDR3 nucleotides read TGCAGCGTTGAGACAACAGATACGCAGTATTTT. It is translated as CSVETTDTQYF.

This clonotype was counted between two and nine times. The chain employs TRBV6-5 and TRBJ1-2; D remains ambiguous. Germline V gives CDR1 MNHEY, CDR2 SVGAGI. V was cut by 2 bases and J by 7 bases, with 8 bases left in between. The CDR3 consists of 12 residues. CDR3 DNA: TGTGCCAGCAGTTACGGGTTTTCTGGCTACACCTTC. It is translated as CASSYGFSGYTF.

This clonotype was seen a few times. The genes are TRBV12-3 or TRBV12-4 and TRBJ1-2, with 8 bases that match TRBD1. This CDR3 spans 13 amino acids. Trimming at V came to 9 bases and at J to 3 bases, leaving 6 bases not matched to a gene. The CDR3: CASRTGYDYGYTF. DNA for the CDR3: TGTGCCAGTAGGACAGGGTATGACTATGGCTACACCTTC.

This rearrangement joins TRBV29-1 to TRBJ2-1; 10 nucleotides agree with TRBD2. The CDR3 contains 13 residues. Germline V gives CDR1 SQVTM, CDR2 ANQGSEA. V shed 7 bases, J shed 13 bases, and the junction held 13 bases outside the gene matches. The CDR3 nucleotides are TGCAGCGCATGTAGCGGGAGGTCGGAGACCCAGTTCTTC. Translating gives CSACSGRSETQFF.

The V call is TRBV18, the J call TRBJ2-1; no clear D gene. Germline V lookup: CDR1 KGHSH, CDR2 LQKENI. The length of the CDR3 is 14 residues. With 0 bases removed from V and 3 bases from J, the gap between germline ends came to 6 bases. The CDR3 DNA reads TGTGCCAGCTCACCACCCGGAATCTACAATGAGCAGTTCTTC. Residues: CASSPPGIYNEQFF.

This clonotype was observed at least ten times. The junction differs from germline at one of its ends, possibly a read error. This chain connects TRBV24-1 to TRBJ2-5; D is unclear. The CDR3 totals 11 residues. Per germline, CDR1 KGHDR and CDR2 SFDVKD. This chain's CDR3 is CATSDGETQYF. CDR3 sequence (DNA): TGTGCTACCAGTGACGGGGAGACCCAGTACTTC.

In this sample, this clonotype turned up a few times. The chain carries TRBV6-2 or TRBV6-3 and TRBJ2-1; D may match TRBD1 or TRBD2 (5 bases each). Germline V lookup: CDR1 MNHEY, CDR2 SVGEGT. The CDR3 length is 17 residues. Deletions cut 2 bases from V and 0 bases from J, with 14 bases between. This chain's CDR3 is CASSYAGAGGSYNEQFF. CDR3 nucleotide sequence: TGTGCCAGCAGTTACGCCGGGGCCGGAGGCTCCTACAATGAGCAGTTCTTC.

The chain is built from TRBV20-1 and TRBJ1-1; D is uncertain. This CDR3 spans 14 amino acids. Trimming took 3 bases from V and 0 from J, leaving 11 bases between them. CDR1 is DFQATT, CDR2 SNEGSKA, per germline (reference sequence). CDR3 DNA: TGCAGTGCTAGGGATCCGGCGGTGAACACTGAAGCTTTCTTT. It encodes CSARDPAVNTEAFF.

The chain combines TRBV11-2 with TRBJ2-4; D gene unclear. With the DNA end fitting TRBJ2-7 better, the J assignment may be wrong. Germline CDR1 is SGHAT and CDR2 is FQNNGV. CDR3 length equals 17 residues. CDR3 sequence (DNA): TGTGCCAGCAGCTTCCGGACGGAAAGTTCCCCTACCTACGAGCAGTACTTC. Amino acids: CASSFRTESSPTYEQYF.

This chain uses TRBV4-1 with TRBJ1-2; D unclear. Germline CDR1 is MGHRA and CDR2 is YSYEKL. V was clipped by 0 bases and J by 8 bases, with 28 bases between them. CDR3 size: 19 residues. The CDR3 nucleotides read TGCGCCAGCAGCCAAGAAGGTTGGGGAGTTCGACTCGCACCAGGCGGCTACACCTTC. Protein: CASSQEGWGVRLAPGGYTF.